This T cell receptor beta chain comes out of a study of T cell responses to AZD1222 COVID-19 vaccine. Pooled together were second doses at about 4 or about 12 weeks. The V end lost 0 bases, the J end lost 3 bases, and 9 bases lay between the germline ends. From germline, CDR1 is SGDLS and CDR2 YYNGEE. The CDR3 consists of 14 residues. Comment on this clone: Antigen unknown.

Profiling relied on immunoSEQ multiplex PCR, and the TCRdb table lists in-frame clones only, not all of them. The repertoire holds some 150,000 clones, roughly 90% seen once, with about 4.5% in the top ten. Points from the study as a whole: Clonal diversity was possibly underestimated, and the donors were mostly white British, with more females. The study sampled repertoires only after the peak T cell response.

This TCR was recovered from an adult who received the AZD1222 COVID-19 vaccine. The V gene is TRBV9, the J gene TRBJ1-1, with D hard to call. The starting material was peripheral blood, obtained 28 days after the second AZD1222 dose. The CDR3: CASSVGVEDTEAFF. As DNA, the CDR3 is TGTGCCAGCAGCGTAGGGGTAGAGGACACTGAAGCTTTCTTT.